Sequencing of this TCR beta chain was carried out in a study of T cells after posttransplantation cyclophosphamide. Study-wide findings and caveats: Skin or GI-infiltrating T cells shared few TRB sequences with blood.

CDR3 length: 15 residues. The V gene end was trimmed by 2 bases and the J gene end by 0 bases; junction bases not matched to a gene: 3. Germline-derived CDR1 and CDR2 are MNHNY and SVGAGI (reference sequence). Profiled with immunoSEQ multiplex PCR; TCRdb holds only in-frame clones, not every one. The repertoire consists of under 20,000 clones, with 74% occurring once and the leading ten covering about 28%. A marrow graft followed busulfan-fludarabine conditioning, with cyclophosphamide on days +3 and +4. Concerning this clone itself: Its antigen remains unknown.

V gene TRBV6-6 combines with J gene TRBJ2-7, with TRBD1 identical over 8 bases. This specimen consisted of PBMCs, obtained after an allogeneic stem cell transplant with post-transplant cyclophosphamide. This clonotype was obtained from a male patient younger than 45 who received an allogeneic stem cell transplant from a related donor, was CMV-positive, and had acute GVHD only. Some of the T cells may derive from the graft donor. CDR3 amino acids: CASSYRGQGSYEQYF. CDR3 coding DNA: TGTGCCAGCAGTTACCGCGGACAGGGCTCCTACGAGCAGTACTTC.